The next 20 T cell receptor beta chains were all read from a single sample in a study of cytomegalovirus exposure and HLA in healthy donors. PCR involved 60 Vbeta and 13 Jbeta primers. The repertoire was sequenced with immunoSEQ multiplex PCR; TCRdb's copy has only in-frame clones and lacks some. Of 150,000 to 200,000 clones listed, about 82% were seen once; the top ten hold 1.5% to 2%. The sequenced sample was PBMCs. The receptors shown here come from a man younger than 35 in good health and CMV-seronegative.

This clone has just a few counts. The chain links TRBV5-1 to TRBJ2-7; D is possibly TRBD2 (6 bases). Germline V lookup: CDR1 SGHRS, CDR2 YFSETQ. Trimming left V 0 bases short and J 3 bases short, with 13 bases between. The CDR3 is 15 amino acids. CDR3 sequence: CASSLAASVGYEQYF. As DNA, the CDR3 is TGCGCCAGCAGCTTGGCCGCTAGCGTTGGCTACGAGCAGTACTTC.

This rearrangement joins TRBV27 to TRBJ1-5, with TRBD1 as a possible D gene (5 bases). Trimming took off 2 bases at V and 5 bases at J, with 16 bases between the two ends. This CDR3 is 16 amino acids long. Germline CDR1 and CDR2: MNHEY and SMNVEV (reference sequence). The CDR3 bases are TGTGCCAGCAGTTTAAGTCAGGGACTCCAAGATCAGCCCCAGCATTTT. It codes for CASSLSQGLQDQPQHF.

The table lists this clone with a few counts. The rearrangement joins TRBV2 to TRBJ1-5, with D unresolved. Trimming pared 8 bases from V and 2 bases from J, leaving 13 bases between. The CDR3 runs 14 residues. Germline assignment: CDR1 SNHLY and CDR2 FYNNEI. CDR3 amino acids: CASGAGVGNQPQHF. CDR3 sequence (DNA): TGTGCCAGCGGAGCGGGAGTGGGCAATCAGCCCCAGCATTTT.

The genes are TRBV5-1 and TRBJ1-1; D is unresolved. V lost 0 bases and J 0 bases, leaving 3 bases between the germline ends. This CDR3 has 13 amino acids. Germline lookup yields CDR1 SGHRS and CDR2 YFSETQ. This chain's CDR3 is CASSLALNTEAFF. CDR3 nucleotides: TGCGCCAGCAGCTTGGCATTGAACACTGAAGCTTTCTTT.

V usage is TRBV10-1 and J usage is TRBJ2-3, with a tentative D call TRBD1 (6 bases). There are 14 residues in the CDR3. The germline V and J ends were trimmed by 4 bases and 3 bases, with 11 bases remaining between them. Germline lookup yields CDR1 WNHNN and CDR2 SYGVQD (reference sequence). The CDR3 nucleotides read TGCGCCAGCAGTGGACAGGATAAAACAGATACGCAGTATTTT. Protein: CASSGQDKTDTQYF.

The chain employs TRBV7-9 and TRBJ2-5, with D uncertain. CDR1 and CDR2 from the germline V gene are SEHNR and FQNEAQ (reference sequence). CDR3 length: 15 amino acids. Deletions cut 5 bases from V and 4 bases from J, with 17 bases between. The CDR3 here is CASSESIQRPETQYF. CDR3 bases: TGTGCCAGCAGCGAGTCGATCCAACGCCCAGAGACCCAGTACTTC.

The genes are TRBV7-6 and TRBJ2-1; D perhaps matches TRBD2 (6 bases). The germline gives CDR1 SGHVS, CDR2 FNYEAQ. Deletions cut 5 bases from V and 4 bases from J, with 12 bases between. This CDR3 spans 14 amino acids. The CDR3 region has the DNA TGTGCCAGCAGCCTACGCGGGACTTACAATGAGCAGTTCTTC. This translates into CASSLRGTYNEQFF.

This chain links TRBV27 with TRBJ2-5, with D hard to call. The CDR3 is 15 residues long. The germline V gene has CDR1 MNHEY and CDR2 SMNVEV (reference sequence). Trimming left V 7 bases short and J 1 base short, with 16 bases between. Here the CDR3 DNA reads TGTGCCAGCACTCCACGTAGTGGTGTCCAAGAGACCCAGTACTTC. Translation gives CASTPRSGVQETQYF.

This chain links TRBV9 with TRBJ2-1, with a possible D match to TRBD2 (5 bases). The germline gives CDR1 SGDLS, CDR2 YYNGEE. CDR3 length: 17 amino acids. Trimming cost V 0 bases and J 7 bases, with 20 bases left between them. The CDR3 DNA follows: TGTGCCAGCAGCGTAGAATCGGCCAGAAGGACTGGAAATGAGCAGTTCTTC. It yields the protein CASSVESARRTGNEQFF.

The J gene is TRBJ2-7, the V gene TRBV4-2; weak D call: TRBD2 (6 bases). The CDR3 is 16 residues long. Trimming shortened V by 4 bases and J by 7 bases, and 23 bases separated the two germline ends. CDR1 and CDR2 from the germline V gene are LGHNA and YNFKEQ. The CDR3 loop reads CASSRKRAREGGEQYF. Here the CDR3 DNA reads TGTGCCAGCAGCCGCAAGAGGGCCAGGGAAGGAGGGGAGCAGTACTTC.

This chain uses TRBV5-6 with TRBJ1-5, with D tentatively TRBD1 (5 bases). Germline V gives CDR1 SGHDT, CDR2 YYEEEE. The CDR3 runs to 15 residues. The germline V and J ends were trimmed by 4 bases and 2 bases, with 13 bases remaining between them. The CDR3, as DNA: TGTGCCAGCAGCCCACGACAGAAGGGCAATCAGCCCCAGCATTTT. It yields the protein CASSPRQKGNQPQHF.

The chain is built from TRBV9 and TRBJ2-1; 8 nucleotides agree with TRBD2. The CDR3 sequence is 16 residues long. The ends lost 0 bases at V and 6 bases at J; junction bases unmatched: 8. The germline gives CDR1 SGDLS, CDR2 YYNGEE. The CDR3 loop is CASSVEGGGLVNEQFF. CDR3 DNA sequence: TGTGCCAGCAGCGTAGAGGGGGGGGGACTAGTCAATGAGCAGTTCTTC.

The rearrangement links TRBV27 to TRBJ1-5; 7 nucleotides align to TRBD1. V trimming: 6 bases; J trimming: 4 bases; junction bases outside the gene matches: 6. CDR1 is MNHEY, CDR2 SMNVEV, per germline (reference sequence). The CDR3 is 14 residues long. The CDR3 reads CASRLGTANQPQHF. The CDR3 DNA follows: TGTGCCAGCAGGCTCGGGACAGCAAATCAGCCCCAGCATTTT.

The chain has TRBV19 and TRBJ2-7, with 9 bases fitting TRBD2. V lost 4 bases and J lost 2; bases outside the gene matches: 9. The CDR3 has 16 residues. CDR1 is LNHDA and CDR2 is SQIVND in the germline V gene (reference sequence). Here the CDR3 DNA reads TGTGCCAGTAGTACCCGAAGCGGGGGGCTCCCCTACGAGCAGTACTTC. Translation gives CASSTRSGGLPYEQYF.

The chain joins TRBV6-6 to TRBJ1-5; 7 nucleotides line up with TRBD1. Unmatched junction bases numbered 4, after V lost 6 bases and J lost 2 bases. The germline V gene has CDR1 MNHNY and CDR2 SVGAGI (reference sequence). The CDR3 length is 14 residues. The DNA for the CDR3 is TGTGCCAGCAGCAACAGGGGAGGCAATCAGCCCCAGCATTTT. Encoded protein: CASSNRGGNQPQHF.

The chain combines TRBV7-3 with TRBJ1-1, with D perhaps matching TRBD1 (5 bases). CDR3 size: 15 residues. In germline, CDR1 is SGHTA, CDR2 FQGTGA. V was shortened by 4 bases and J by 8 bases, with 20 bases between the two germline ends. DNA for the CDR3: TGTGCCAGCAGCTCGCCCGATTCAGGGATACGGGAAGCTTTCTTT. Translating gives CASSSPDSGIREAFF.

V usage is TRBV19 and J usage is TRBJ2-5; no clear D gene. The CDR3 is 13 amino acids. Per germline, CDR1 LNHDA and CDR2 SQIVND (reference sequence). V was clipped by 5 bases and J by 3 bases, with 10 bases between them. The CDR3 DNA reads TGTGCCAGTAGTCGACATACAAAAGAGACCCAGTACTTC. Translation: CASSRHTKETQYF.

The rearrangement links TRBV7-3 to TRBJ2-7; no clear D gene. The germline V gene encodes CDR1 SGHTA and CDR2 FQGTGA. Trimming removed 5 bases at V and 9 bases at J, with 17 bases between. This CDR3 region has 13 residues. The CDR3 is CASSPGRSSRQYF. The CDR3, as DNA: TGTGCCAGCAGCCCTGGTCGTTCTAGTCGGCAGTACTTC.

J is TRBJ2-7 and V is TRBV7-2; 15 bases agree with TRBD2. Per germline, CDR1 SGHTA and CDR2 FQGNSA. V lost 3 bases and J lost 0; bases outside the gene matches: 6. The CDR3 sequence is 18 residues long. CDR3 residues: CASSLTGTSGGFSYEQYF. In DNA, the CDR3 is TGTGCCAGCAGCTTGACCGGGACTAGCGGGGGGTTCTCCTACGAGCAGTACTTC.

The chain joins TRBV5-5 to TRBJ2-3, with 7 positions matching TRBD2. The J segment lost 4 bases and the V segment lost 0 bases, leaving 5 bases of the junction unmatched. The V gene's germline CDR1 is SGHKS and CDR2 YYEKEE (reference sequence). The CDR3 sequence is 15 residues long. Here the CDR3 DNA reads TGTGCCAGCAGCTTGGGCGCGGGAGATGCAGATACGCAGTATTTT. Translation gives CASSLGAGDADTQYF. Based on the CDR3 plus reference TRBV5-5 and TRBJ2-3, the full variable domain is DAGVTQSPTHLIKTRGQQVTLRCSPISGHKSVSWYQQVLGQGPQFIFQYYEKEERGRGNFPDRFSARQFPNYSSELNVNALLLGDSALYLCASSLGAGDADTQYFGPGTRLTVL.